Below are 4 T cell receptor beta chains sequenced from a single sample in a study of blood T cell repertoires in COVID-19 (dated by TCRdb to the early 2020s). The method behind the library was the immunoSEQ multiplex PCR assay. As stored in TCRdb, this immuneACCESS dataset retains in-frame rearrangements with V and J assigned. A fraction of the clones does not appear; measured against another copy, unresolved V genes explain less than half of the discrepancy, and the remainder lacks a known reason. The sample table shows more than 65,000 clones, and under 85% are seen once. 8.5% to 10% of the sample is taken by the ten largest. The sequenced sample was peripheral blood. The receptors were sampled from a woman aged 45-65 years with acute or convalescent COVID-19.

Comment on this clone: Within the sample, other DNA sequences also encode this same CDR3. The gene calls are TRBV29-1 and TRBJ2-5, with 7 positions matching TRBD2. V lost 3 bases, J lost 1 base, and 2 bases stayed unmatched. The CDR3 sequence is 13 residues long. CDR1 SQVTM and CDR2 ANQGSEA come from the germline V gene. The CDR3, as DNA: TGCAGCGTTGAGGGGGGGACCCAAGAGACCCAGTACTTC. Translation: CSVEGGTQETQYF.

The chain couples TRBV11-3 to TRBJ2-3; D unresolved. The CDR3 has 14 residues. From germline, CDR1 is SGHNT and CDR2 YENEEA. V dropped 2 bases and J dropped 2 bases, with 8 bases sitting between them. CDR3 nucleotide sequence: TGTGCCAGCAGCTTAAACAGTTACACAGATACGCAGTATTTT. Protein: CASSLNSYTDTQYF.

Here the CDR3 DNA reads TGTGCCAGCAGCATCAAAAGGACTCCTAACACCGGGGAGCTGTTTTTT. It yields the protein CASSIKRTPNTGELFF. This sequence joins TRBV7-8 and TRBJ2-2, with D tentatively TRBD2 (5 bases). Germline assignment: CDR1 SGHVS and CDR2 FQNEAQ. This CDR3 is 16 amino acids long. Trimming stripped 5 bases from V and 2 bases from J, with 15 bases between.

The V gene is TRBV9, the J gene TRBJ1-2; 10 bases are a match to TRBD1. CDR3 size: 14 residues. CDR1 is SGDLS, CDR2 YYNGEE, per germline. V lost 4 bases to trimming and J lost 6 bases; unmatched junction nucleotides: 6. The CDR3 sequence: CASSPGQGVHGYTF. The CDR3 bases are TGTGCCAGCAGCCCCGGACAGGGGGTACATGGCTACACCTTC.